This entry concerns a single T cell receptor beta chain. CDR1 SEHNR and CDR2 FQNEAQ come from the germline V gene (reference sequence). Trimming took off 1 base at V and 7 bases at J, with 11 bases between the two ends. The CDR3 sequence is 13 residues long. RNA in amounts of about 0.5 to 1 ug was reverse transcribed with random hexamers. Amplification of TCR beta CDR3 spanned 54 Vbeta and 13 Jbeta via immunoSEQ multiplex PCR. TCRdb used MiXCR to reprocess the immunoSEQ multiplex PCR reads, holding one entry per CDR3 protein. This sample has fewer than 350,000 distinct CDR3 sequences, with 65% to 90% found just once. These data come from a study of CD8 T cells in Susac syndrome. Sequencing of TCR beta was performed on blood CD8+ T cells and on blood CD4+ T cells.

The sequenced sample consisted of CD8+ T cells from PBMCs. V and J are TRBV7-9 and TRBJ2-7; D remains ambiguous. This sequence originates from a human donor with multiple sclerosis. CDR3 sequence reads: CASSLVPEREQYF. DNA of the CDR3: TGTGCCAGCAGCTTAGTCCCTGAACGGGAGCAGTACTTC.